This T cell receptor (beta chain) was found in a study of T-cell reconstitution after alpha-beta-depleted transplantation in children. Study results and limitations: After transplant, at about two months, alpha-beta T cells were reportedly derived from several hundred expanded graft clones. Surviving recipient T cells and thymic progenitors produced the high day-60 TCRbeta diversity seen in some patients.

In regard to this clonotype: Its antigen is undetermined.

This CDR3 is built from 16 residues. The V gene end was trimmed by 6 bases and the J gene end by 4 bases; junction bases not matched to a gene: 8. Germline V gene lookup returns CDR1 LNHNV and CDR2 YYDKDF (reference sequence). Unique molecular identifiers were incorporated into the prepared TCRbeta library. TCRdb re-analysed the PCR reads in MiXCR, keeping a single row per CDR3 protein. The sample contains some 290,000 distinct CDR3 sequences, around 25% of which appear only once. The sequences come from PBMCs, mostly from graft donor cells, collected 180 days after TCRalphabeta/CD19-depleted stem cell transplant. This chain uses TRBV15 with TRBJ1-4; TRBD1 aligns across 10 bases. This clonotype was obtained from a male patient aged 10 to 17 who had a stem cell transplant for acute lymphoblastic leukemia, so the T cells may come from the graft donor. The CDR3 sequence is CATRPGTGANNEKLFF. CDR3 coding DNA: TGTGCCACCAGACCGGGGACAGGGGCAAATAATGAAAAACTGTTTTTT.